This T cell receptor (beta chain) stems from a study of T cell responses to AZD1222 COVID-19 vaccine. Sequenced by immunoSEQ multiplex PCR; TCRdb stores in-frame clones only, minus some. The table shows roughly 160,000 clones, with 80% to 90% occurring only once. V lost 1 base and J lost 5, with 9 bases in between. Looked up from germline, CDR1 is SGHDN and CDR2 is FVKESK. The CDR3 covers 13 residues. As for this clone: Its target is not known.

Study-level results: Reportedly, nearly half the spike-specific TCRs target unmutated variant regions.

Sequenced material: peripheral blood, taken on day 0 of AZD1222 vaccination. The origin of this receptor is an adult in good health. The gene calls are TRBV14 and TRBJ2-7; D gene ambiguous. Here the CDR3 DNA reads TGTGCCAGCAGCCAAGTCGGATTCCACGAGCAGTACTTC. Translating gives CASSQVGFHEQYF.